Included here is one T cell receptor (beta chain) sequence, with context. What it binds is unknown. This sample is drawn from a study of cytomegalovirus exposure and HLA in healthy donors. The study, taken as a whole, reports: Cytomegalovirus association was listed for 164 TCR beta chains.

Vbeta (60) and Jbeta (13) primers were used in the PCR. This table comes from immunoSEQ multiplex PCR, and its TCRdb copy is limited to in-frame clones, with some not included. The data contain some 150,000 clones, around four fifths of them singletons. The germline V gene encodes CDR1 MNHNY and CDR2 SVGAGI (reference sequence). The junction had 9 bases not matched to a gene; V was cut back by 0 bases and J by 5 bases. This CDR3 has 16 amino acids. The sample consisted of PBMCs. V and J are TRBV6-6 and TRBJ1-2, with 7 bases aligning to TRBD1. This TCR derives from a female donor in good health and CMV-seronegative. CDR3 protein: CASSYSAKQGRYGYTF. The CDR3 DNA sequence: TGTGCCAGCAGTTACTCGGCGAAACAGGGGCGGTATGGCTACACCTTC.